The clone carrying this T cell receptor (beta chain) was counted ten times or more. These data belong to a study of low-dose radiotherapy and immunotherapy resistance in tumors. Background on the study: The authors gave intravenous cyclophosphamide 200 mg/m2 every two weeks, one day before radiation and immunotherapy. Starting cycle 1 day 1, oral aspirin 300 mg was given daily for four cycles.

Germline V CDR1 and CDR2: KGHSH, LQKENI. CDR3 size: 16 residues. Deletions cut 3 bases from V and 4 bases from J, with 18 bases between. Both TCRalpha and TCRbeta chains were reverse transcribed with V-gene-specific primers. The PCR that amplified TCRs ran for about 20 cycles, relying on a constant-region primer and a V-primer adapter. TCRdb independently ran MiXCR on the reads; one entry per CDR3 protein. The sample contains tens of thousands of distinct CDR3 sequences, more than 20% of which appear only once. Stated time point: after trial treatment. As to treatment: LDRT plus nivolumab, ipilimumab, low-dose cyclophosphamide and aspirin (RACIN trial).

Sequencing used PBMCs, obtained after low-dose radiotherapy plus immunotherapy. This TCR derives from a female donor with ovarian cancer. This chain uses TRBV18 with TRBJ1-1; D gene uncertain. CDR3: CASSPSMAGWGTEAFF. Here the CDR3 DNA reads TGTGCCAGCTCACCTTCTATGGCGGGCTGGGGCACTGAAGCTTTCTTT.